This T cell receptor beta chain was retrieved from a study of T cell repertoires in cytomegalovirus infection. TCRdb re-called the reads with MiXCR, one entry per CDR3 protein. The table lists 90,000 to 130,000 distinct CDR3 sequences, 9.5% to 13% of them singletons. V lost 6 bases, J lost 5 bases, and 7 bases lay in between. There are 12 residues in the CDR3. Germline V gene lookup returns CDR1 MNHNS and CDR2 SASEGT. As to this clonotype: Its antigen is still unknown.

The receptor's source is a human donor in good health (CMV status not recorded). Some clones in this sample may be carry-over from other donors' samples. Sequenced: PBMCs, sequenced either directly or after in vitro stimulation (not recorded which). This chain links TRBV6-1 with TRBJ2-2; D perhaps matches TRBD1 (5 bases). CDR3 sequence: CASRRGTGELFF. CDR3 coding DNA: TGTGCCAGCAGAAGGGGTACCGGGGAGCTGTTTTTT.